The TCR beta chain under discussion was sequenced for a study of beta chain features in type 1 diabetes. TCRB transcripts that were expressed got sequenced, as all of the isolated RNA had been reverse transcribed. TCRdb's copy holds only in-frame clones and misses some; the assay was immunoSEQ multiplex PCR. The repertoire includes about 220,000 clones, about a tenth of them detected once, and about 1.2% sits in the top ten. Study-wide points: The naive, central memory and Treg TCRB repertoires looked more alike in patients than they did in healthy donors.

In the case of this clone: The antigen is undetermined.

Sequencing was performed on central memory CD4+ T cells from blood. The TCR was taken from a man in his late teens or twenties in good health.

The CDR3 here is CASSPIGLYGYTF. Here the CDR3 DNA reads TGTGCCAGCAGCCCCATCGGGCTGTATGGCTACACCTTC. J is TRBJ1-2 and V is TRBV6-5; D is uncertain. Germline CDR1 and CDR2: MNHEY and SVGAGI. Trimming shortened V by 6 bases and J by 5 bases, and 13 bases separated the two germline ends. This CDR3 is 13 amino acids long.